The rows below give T cell receptor beta chains drawn from one sample of a study of early T cells in non-severe SARS-CoV-2 infection. Via MiXCR, TCRdb re-called the 5' RACE reads, giving one row per CDR3 protein. Of some 34,000 distinct CDR3 sequences in the sample, 8.5% to 10% were seen once. The specimen was whole blood. The source is an adult who was a healthcare worker with PCR-confirmed SARS-CoV-2 infection or an uninfected control (not recorded which). Both conserved end residues are part of each CDR3. A D gene is named only where the DNA matches it firmly. Rows give clone size only sometimes, using once, few, many, or a class for an expanded clone.

j_call: TRBJ2-1; d_call: .; clone_size: .; v_call: TRBV29-1; cdr3_nt: TGCAGCGTTGCCGAGAGAAGTGAGCAGTTCTTC; cdr3_aa: CSVAERSEQFF
j_call: TRBJ2-1; d_call: .; clone_size: many; v_call: TRBV20-1; cdr3_nt: TGCAGTGCTAGAGGTCGCAACTACAATGAGCAGTTCTTC; cdr3_aa: CSARGRNYNEQFF
j_call: TRBJ1-2; d_call: .; clone_size: .; v_call: TRBV28; cdr3_nt: TGTGCCAGCAGGATCTCCGGGCAGGCGGGGGGCTACACCTTC; cdr3_aa: CASRISGQAGGYTF
j_call: TRBJ2-7; d_call: .; clone_size: many; v_call: TRBV29-1; cdr3_nt: TGCAGCGTTGAGGTGCCAGGGATCATCCACGAGCAGTACTTC; cdr3_aa: CSVEVPGIIHEQYF
j_call: TRBJ1-1; d_call: .; clone_size: few; v_call: TRBV29-1; cdr3_nt: TGCAGCGCCTCCATGAGCATGAACACTGAAGCTTTCTTT; cdr3_aa: CSASMSMNTEAFF
j_call: TRBJ2-3; d_call: .; clone_size: .; v_call: TRBV11-2; cdr3_nt: TGTGCCAGCAGCGCACAGGGAGATACGCAGTATTTT; cdr3_aa: CASSAQGDTQYF
j_call: TRBJ2-6; d_call: TRBD1; clone_size: many; v_call: TRBV28; cdr3_nt: TGTGCCAGCCGGGACAGTTCCGGGGCCAACGTCCTGACTTTC; cdr3_aa: CASRDSSGANVLTF
j_call: TRBJ2-3; d_call: .; clone_size: medium-sized; v_call: TRBV20-1; cdr3_nt: TGCAGTGCTGCTAAGGGGGGATTTAGCACAGATACGCAGTATTTT; cdr3_aa: CSAAKGGFSTDTQYF
j_call: TRBJ1-2; d_call: .; clone_size: many; v_call: TRBV5-1; cdr3_nt: TGCGCCAGCAGCTTGGAAGCCTATGTAGGCTACACCTTC; cdr3_aa: CASSLEAYVGYTF
j_call: TRBJ2-3; d_call: TRBD2; clone_size: few; v_call: TRBV30; cdr3_nt: TGTGCCTGGAGTGTACCTAGCGGGAGCACAGATACGCAGTATTTT; cdr3_aa: CAWSVPSGSTDTQYF
j_call: TRBJ1-1; d_call: .; clone_size: .; v_call: TRBV29-1; cdr3_nt: TGCAGCGCCAAAGCAGAGAACACTGAAGCTTTCTTT; cdr3_aa: CSAKAENTEAFF
j_call: TRBJ1-1; d_call: .; clone_size: many; v_call: TRBV6-6; cdr3_nt: TGTGCCAGCAGGATAGAGAACACTGAAGCTTTCTTT; cdr3_aa: CASRIENTEAFF
j_call: TRBJ2-3; d_call: .; clone_size: few; v_call: TRBV11-2; cdr3_nt: TGTGTCAGCAGTTTAGAGAGGACAGATACGCAGTATTTT; cdr3_aa: CVSSLERTDTQYF
j_call: TRBJ2-3; d_call: .; clone_size: few; v_call: TRBV2; cdr3_nt: TGTGCCAGTCCAAGAAGAGAAGGCACAGATACGCAGTATTTT; cdr3_aa: CASPRREGTDTQYF
j_call: TRBJ2-3; d_call: .; clone_size: .; v_call: TRBV29-1; cdr3_nt: TGCAGCGTTAGTTCAGATACGCAGTATTTT; cdr3_aa: CSVSSDTQYF
j_call: TRBJ1-3; d_call: .; clone_size: many; v_call: TRBV11-1; cdr3_nt: TGTGCCAGCAGCTTGAATGGAAACACCATATATTTT; cdr3_aa: CASSLNGNTIYF
j_call: TRBJ1-2; d_call: .; clone_size: many; v_call: TRBV20-1; cdr3_nt: TGCAGTGCTACCCGACAGATGACTAACTATGGCTACACCTTC; cdr3_aa: CSATRQMTNYGYTF
j_call: TRBJ2-1; d_call: TRBD1; clone_size: .; v_call: TRBV28; cdr3_nt: TGTGCCAGCAAAGGGACAGGGGGTTACAATGAGCAGTTCTTC; cdr3_aa: CASKGTGGYNEQFF
j_call: TRBJ1-6; d_call: .; clone_size: many; v_call: TRBV6-4; cdr3_nt: TGTGCCAGCAGTGACTCCGCCAATTCACCCCTCCACTTT; cdr3_aa: CASSDSANSPLHF
j_call: TRBJ2-5; d_call: .; clone_size: few; v_call: TRBV7-2; cdr3_nt: TGTGCCAGCAGCCCGGTGGCAGCGGGCGTGGGGACCCAGTACTTC; cdr3_aa: CASSPVAAGVGTQYF